These 3 T cell receptor beta chains were sequenced from one sample in a study of shared clonotypes between healthy human individuals. Naive CD8 cells, CD45RO-negative and positively selected for CCR7, excluded terminally differentiated effector memory CD45RA+ cells. The data were produced by immunoSEQ multiplex PCR, yet TCRdb's version contains in-frame clones alone and is incomplete. In the table there are about 2.2 million clones, just over 90% of which are singletons. Sequencing was done on a sample of naive CD8+ T cells from PBMCs. These receptors all come from a man aged 18 to 35 in good health. Some clones in this sample may be carry-over from other donors' samples.

V gene TRBV6-5 combines with J gene TRBJ1-1; 8 bases match TRBD1. After removal of 2 bases from V and 5 bases from J, the junction contained 10 bases not matched to a gene. CDR1 is MNHEY, CDR2 SVGAGI, per germline. This CDR3 has 16 residues. CDR3 protein: CASSYLSQGASTEAFF. The CDR3 DNA is TGTGCCAGCAGTTACCTATCGCAGGGGGCGAGTACTGAAGCTTTCTTT.

This chain uses TRBV7-6 with TRBJ1-5; D perhaps matches TRBD1 (6 bases). CDR1 is SGHVS and CDR2 is FNYEAQ in the germline V gene. V lost 5 bases to trimming and J lost 6 bases, with 11 bases between them. The CDR3 consists of 13 residues. The CDR3 region is CASSLQGSQPQHF. For the CDR3, the DNA is TGTGCCAGCAGCCTACAGGGCAGTCAGCCCCAGCATTTT.

The gene calls are TRBV6-6 and TRBJ1-3; D unclear. V dropped 5 bases and J dropped 0 bases, with 8 bases sitting between them. The CDR3 consists of 14 residues. Germline CDR1 and CDR2: MNHNY and SVGAGI (reference sequence). DNA of the CDR3: TGTGCCAGCAGTAACAGTCCCTCTGGAAACACCATATATTTT. Encoded protein: CASSNSPSGNTIYF.